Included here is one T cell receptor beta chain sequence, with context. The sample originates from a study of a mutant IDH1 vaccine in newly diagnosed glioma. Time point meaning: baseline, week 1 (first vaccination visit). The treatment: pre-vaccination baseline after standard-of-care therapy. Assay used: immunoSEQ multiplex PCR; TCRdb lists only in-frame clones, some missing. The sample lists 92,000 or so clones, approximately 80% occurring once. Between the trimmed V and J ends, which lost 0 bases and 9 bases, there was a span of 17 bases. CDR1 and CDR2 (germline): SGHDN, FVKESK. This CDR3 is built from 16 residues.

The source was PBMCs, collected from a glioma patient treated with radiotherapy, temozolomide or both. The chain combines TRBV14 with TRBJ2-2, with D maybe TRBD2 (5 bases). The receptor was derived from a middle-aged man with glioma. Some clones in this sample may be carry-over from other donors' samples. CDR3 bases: TGTGCCAGCAGCCAAGATCGGAGAGGGTTAGTCCGGGAGCTGTTTTTT. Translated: CASSQDRRGLVRELFF.